This T cell receptor (beta chain) was observed in a study of cytomegalovirus exposure and HLA in healthy donors. Across the study: A preliminary data release comprised around 90 million unique TCRs obtained from HLA-typed donors. Points from the study as a whole: The study listed about 150 cytomegalovirus-associated TCR beta chains. In an earlier analysis, productive rearrangement rates for most beta V segments clustered near 87% or 30%.

Details on this clone: Its antigen remains unknown.

A multiplex PCR was run with 60 Vbeta primers and 13 Jbeta primers. Sequencing was performed with immunoSEQ multiplex PCR; in TCRdb, only in-frame clones are kept and a portion is missing. Of 200,000 or so clones listed, approximately 78% are singletons. CDR1 and CDR2 from the germline V gene are SQVTM and ANQGSEA. V was clipped by 7 bases and J by 9 bases; unmatched bases: 9. The CDR3 spans 13 residues. The sequence was collected from a woman in her thirties or forties in good health and CMV-seronegative. The rearrangement joins TRBV29-1 to TRBJ1-6; 7 bases fit TRBD1. The sequenced sample consisted of PBMCs. CDR3 region: CSALTGRSSPLHF. The CDR3 DNA reads as TGCAGCGCCCTGACAGGGAGGTCTTCACCCCTCCACTTT.